This TCR beta chain was sequenced during a study of yellow fever vaccine responses in identical twins. Via MiXCR, TCRdb re-called the RT-PCR reads, giving one row per CDR3 protein. The sample has thousands of distinct CDR3 sequences, 70% to 80% seen once. This clonotype is large in the sample. Germline V gene data show CDR1 as LGHNA and CDR2 as YSLEER. With V trimmed by 0 bases and J by 2 bases, 4 bases remained unmatched. The CDR3 is 16 residues long. Source: T cells from blood (PBMCs), unsorted or a sorted subset (not recorded which), taken before or after yellow fever vaccination (not recorded which). The rearrangement links TRBV4-3 to TRBJ2-1, with 7 bases matching TRBD2. This sequence originates from a woman under 30 who received the yellow fever vaccine. The chain's CDR3 is CASSQESGETYNEQFF. CDR3 nucleotide sequence: TGCGCCAGCAGCCAAGAAAGCGGGGAAACCTACAATGAGCAGTTCTTC.